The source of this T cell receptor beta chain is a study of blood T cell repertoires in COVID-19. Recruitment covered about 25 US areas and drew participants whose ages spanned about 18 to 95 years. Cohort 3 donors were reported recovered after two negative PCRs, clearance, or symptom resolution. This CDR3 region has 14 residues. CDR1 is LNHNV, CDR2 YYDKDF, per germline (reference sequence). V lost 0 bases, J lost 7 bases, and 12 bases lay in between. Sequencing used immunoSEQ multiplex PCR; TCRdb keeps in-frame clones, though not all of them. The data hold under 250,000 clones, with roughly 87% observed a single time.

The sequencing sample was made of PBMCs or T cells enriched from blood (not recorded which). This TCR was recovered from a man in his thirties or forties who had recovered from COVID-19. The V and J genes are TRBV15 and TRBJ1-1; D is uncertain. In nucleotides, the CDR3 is TGTGCCACCAGCAGAGATATTCAAGGAGTTGAAGCTTTCTTT. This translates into CATSRDIQGVEAFF.